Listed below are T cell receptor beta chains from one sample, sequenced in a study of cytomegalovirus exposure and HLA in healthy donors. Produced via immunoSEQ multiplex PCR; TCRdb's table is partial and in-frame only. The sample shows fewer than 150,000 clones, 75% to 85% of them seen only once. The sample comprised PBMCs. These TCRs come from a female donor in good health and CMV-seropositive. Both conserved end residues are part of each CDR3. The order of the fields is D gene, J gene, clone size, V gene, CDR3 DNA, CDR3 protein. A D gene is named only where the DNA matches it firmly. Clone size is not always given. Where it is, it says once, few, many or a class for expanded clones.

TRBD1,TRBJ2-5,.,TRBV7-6,TGTGCCAGCAGCTTATCGGTCTCAGGGGGCTGGCAGACCCAGTACTTC,CASSLSVSGGWQTQYF
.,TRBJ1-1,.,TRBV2,TGTGCCAGCAGTGACCAGGGCCTCATGAACACTGAAGCTTTCTTT,CASSDQGLMNTEAFF
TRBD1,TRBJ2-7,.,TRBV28,TGTGCCAGCGGTTTAGGGGGCGGGTATGAGCAGTACTTC,CASGLGGGYEQYF
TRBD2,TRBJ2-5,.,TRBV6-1,TGTGCCAGCAGAAGCGGGGGGGCCGGGGAGACCCAGTACTTC,CASRSGGAGETQYF
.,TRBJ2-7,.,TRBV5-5,TGTGCCAGCAGCCCTCCCGGAGCCGGCGAGCAGTACTTC,CASSPPGAGEQYF
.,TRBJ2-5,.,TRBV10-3,TGTGCCATCAGTGGTGGGGAGAGAACCCAGTACTTC,CAISGGERTQYF
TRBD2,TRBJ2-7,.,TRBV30,TGTGCCTGTTCCCGACTAGCGGGGGGGCACGAGCAGTACTTC,CACSRLAGGHEQYF
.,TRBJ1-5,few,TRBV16,TGTGCCAGCAGCCAATACAGGGCGCACAATCAGCCCCAGCATTTT,CASSQYRAHNQPQHF
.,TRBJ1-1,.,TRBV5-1,TGCGCCAGCAGCTTCGGGCAGGGATGGACTGAAGCTTTCTTT,CASSFGQGWTEAFF
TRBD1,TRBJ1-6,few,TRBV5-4,TGTGCCAGCAGCTTTGGGACAGGTCGTAATTCACCCCTCCACTTT,CASSFGTGRNSPLHF
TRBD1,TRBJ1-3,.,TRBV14,TGTGCCAGCAGCTTGCAGGGGGGCTCTGGAAACACCATATATTTT,CASSLQGGSGNTIYF
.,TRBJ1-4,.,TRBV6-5,TGTGCCAGCAGTCCCTACTATAATGAAAAACTGTTTTTT,CASSPYYNEKLFF
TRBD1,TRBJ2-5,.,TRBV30,TGTGCCTGGACAGGGGGACAAGAGACCCAGTACTTC,CAWTGGQETQYF
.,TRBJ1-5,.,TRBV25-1,TGTGCCAGCAGTGAGAGTAGCAATCAGCCCCAGCATTTT,CASSESSNQPQHF
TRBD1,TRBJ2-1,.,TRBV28,TGTGCCAGCAGTTATGCTGGACAGGGGTTCTTC,CASSYAGQGFF
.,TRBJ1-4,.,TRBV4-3,TGCGCCAGCAGCCAGGGGACTCTACGTCAGGAAAAACTGTTTTTT,CASSQGTLRQEKLFF
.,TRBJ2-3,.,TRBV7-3,TGTGCCAGCAGCCGAGACAGACCGGATACGCAGTATTTT,CASSRDRPDTQYF
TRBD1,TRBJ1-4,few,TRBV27,TGTGCCAGCAGTTTAAGGAGGGTTAGACAGGGTAGAGAGAAACTGTTTTTT,CASSLRRVRQGREKLFF
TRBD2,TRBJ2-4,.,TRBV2,TGTGCCAGCAGTGAACTAGCGGGACCGAAAAACATTCAGTACTTC,CASSELAGPKNIQYF
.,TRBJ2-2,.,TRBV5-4,TGTGCCAGCTCCACCGGGACACCGAACACCGGGGAGCTGTTTTTT,CASSTGTPNTGELFF
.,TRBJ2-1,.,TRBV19,TGTGCCAGCGAGACCTACAATGAGCAGTTCTTC,CASETYNEQFF
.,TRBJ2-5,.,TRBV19,TGTGCCAGTAGTGCCCCCGGGGGAACAGCAGACCAAGAGACCCAGTACTTC,CASSAPGGTADQETQYF
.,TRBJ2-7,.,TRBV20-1,TGCAGTGGTAAGGTTGCGGCGGAGCAGTACTTC,CSGKVAAEQYF
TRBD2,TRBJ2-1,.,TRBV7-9,TGTGCCAGCAGCTCACGGGGGACTAGCTATGAGCAGTTCTTC,CASSSRGTSYEQFF
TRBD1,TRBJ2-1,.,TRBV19,TGTGCCAGTAGTAGCACAGGGGTTAGCTCCTACAATGAGCAGTTCTTC,CASSSTGVSSYNEQFF
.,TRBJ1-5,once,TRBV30,TGTGCCTGGAGCGGGGAGGATCTGGTCCGGCATTTT,CAWSGEDLVRHF
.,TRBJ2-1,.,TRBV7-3,TGTGCCAGCAGCTTACTAGGAGACTCCTCCTACAATGAGCAGTTCTTC,CASSLLGDSSYNEQFF
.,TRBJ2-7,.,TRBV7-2,TGTGCCAGCAGCCTAGGACAGAGCTCCTACGAGCAGTACTTC,CASSLGQSSYEQYF
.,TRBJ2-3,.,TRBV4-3,TGCGCCAGCAGCCAAGATCACACGGGGTCCACAGATACGCAGTATTTT,CASSQDHTGSTDTQYF
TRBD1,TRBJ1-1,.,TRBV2,TGTGCCAGCAGTCAACAGGGGGGCGATGAAGCTTTCTTT,CASSQQGGDEAFF
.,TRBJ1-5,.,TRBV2,TGTGCCAGCACGGGCGGACTGTCGAATCAGCCCCAGCATTTT,CASTGGLSNQPQHF
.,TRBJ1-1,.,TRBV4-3,TGCGCCAGCAGCCAAGATTATGGGACAACCTTAGGGACTGAAGCTTTCTTT,CASSQDYGTTLGTEAFF
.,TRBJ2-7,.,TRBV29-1,TGCAGCGTTTATTCTCTAGCTTCCTCCGAGCAGTACTTC,CSVYSLASSEQYF
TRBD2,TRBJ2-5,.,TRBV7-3,TGTGCCAGCAGCTTAGGGAGGGATGAGACCCAGTACTTC,CASSLGRDETQYF
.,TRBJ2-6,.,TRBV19,TGTGCCAGTAGTAAAACAGGGTCTGGGGCCAACGTCCTGACTTTC,CASSKTGSGANVLTF
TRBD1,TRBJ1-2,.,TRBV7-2,TGTGCCAGCAGCCCCCGGGACAGCCGATCGTGTGGCTACACCTTC,CASSPRDSRSCGYTF
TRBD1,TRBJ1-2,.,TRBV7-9,TGTGCCAGCAGCCCCACAGGGGACTATGGCTACACCTTC,CASSPTGDYGYTF
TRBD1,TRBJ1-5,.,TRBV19,TGTGCCAGTAGTACGGGACAGGTAGGCAATCAGCCCCAGCATTTT,CASSTGQVGNQPQHF
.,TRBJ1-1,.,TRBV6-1,TGTGCCAGCAGTGACAGGGGATACACTGAAGCTTTCTTT,CASSDRGYTEAFF
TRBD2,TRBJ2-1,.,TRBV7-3,TGTGCCAGCAGCTTCGGGACTAGCGGGGGGCTAGTAAATGAGCAGTTCTTC,CASSFGTSGGLVNEQFF
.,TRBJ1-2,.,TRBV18,TGTGCCAGCTCACCCGGTCCTCGGGTGGACTATGGCTACACCTTC,CASSPGPRVDYGYTF
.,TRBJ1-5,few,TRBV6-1,TGTGCCAGCAGTAAACTCCCGGGAGGCAATCAGCCCCAGCATTTT,CASSKLPGGNQPQHF
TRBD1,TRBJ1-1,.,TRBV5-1,TGCGCCAGCAGCTATTACCAGGGGGCCACTGAAGCTTTCTTT,CASSYYQGATEAFF
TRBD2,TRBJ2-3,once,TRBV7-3,TGTGCCAGCAGCTTAGGGCCTACTAGCGGGGGCACAGATACGCAGTATTTT,CASSLGPTSGGTDTQYF
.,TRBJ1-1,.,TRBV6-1,TGTGCCAGCGGCCGAGACAGGAACACTGAAGCTTTCTTT,CASGRDRNTEAFF
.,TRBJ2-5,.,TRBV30,TGTGCCTGGAGTGGCTCAGGCAGGTTGGAGACCCAGTACTTC,CAWSGSGRLETQYF